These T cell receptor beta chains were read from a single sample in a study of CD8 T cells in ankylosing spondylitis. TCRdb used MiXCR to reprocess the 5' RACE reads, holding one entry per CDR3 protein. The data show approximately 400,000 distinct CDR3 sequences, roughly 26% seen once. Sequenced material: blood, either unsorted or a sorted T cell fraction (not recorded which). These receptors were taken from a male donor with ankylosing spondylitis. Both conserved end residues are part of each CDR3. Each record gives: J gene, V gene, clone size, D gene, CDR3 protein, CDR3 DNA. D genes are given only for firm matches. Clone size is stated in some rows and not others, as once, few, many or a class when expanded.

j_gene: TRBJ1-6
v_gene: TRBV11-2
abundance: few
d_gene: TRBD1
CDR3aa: CASSFIQGMNSPLHF
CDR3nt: TGTGCCAGCAGCTTTATACAGGGGATGAATTCACCCCTCCACTTT

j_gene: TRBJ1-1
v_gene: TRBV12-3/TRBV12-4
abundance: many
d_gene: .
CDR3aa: CASRRTANTEAFF
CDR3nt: TGTGCCAGCAGGAGGACGGCGAACACTGAAGCTTTCTTT

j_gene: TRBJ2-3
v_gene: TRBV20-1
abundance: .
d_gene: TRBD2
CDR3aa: CSARASGRAWSDTQYF
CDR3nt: TGCAGTGCTAGAGCCAGCGGGAGGGCCTGGTCAGATACGCAGTATTTT

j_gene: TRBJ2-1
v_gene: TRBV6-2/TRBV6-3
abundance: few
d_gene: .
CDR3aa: CASTMFGDKQFF
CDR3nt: TGTGCCAGCACGATGTTCGGGGATAAGCAGTTCTTC

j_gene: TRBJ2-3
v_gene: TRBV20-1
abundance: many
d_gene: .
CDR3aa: CSASAVWGTDTQYF
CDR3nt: TGCAGTGCTAGTGCGGTATGGGGCACAGATACGCAGTATTTT

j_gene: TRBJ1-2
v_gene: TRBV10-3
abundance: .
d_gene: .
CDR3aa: CAISEGAKTYGYTF
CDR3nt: TGTGCCATCAGTGAGGGGGCCAAAACCTATGGCTACACCTTC

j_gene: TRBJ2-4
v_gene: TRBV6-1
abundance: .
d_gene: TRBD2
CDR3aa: CASTRRGESNIQYF
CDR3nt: TGTGCCAGCACCCGGCGGGGGGAATCAAACATTCAGTACTTC

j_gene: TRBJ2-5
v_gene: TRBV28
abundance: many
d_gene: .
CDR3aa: CASSTEETQYF
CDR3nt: TGTGCCAGCAGTACCGAAGAGACCCAGTACTTC

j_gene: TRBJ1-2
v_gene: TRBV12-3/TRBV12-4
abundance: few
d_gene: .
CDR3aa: CALGSVSRKTLANYGYTF
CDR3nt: TGTGCCTTGGGGTCCGTTTCGCGAAAGACGCTAGCTAACTATGGCTACACCTTC

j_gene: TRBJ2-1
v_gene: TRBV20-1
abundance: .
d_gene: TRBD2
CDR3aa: CSARSLLADSYNEQFF
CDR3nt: TGCAGTGCTAGATCGCTACTAGCGGATTCCTACAATGAGCAGTTCTTC

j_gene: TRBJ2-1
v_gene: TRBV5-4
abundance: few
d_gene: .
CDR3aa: CASSSSGTNNEQFF
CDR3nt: TGTGCCAGCAGCTCCTCCGGGACAAACAATGAGCAGTTCTTC

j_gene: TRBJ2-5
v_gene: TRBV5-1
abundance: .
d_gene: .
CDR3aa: CASSLSRLQETQYF
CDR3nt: TGCGCCAGCAGCTTGTCCAGGCTACAAGAGACCCAGTACTTC

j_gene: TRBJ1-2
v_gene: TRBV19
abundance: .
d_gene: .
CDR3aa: CASTPSWGSYGYTF
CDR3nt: TGTGCCAGTACTCCCTCTTGGGGGTCCTATGGCTACACCTTC

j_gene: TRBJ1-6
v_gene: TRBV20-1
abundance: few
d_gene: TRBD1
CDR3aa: CSARKGQLYNSPLHF
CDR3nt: TGCAGTGCTAGGAAGGGACAGCTCTATAATTCACCCCTCCACTTT

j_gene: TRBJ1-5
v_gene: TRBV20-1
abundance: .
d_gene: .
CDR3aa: CSAARGMDFRNQPQHF
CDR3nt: TGCAGTGCCGCTCGGGGAATGGACTTTCGGAATCAGCCCCAGCATTTT

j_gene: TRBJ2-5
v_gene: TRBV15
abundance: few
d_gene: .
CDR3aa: CATSRAGPQETQYF
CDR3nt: TGTGCCACCAGCAGAGCGGGGCCCCAAGAGACCCAGTACTTC

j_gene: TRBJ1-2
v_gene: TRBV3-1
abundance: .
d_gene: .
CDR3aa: CASSQVQGSGGYTF
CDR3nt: TGTGCCAGCAGCCAGGTCCAGGGATCGGGGGGCTACACCTTC

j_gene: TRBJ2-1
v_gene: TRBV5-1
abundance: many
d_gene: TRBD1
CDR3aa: CASSLSVTGAGSDEQFF
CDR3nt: TGCGCCAGCAGCTTGTCAGTGACAGGGGCGGGTAGTGATGAGCAGTTCTTC

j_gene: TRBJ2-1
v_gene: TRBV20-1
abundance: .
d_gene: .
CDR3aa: CSASIGGHSSYNEQFF
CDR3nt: TGCAGTGCTTCGATCGGAGGGCACAGCTCCTACAATGAGCAGTTCTTC

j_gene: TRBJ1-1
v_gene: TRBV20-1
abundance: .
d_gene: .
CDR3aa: CSASPRVGNTEAFF
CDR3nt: TGCAGTGCTAGTCCCAGGGTGGGGAACACTGAAGCTTTCTTT